Below are 28 T cell receptor beta chains sequenced from a single sample in a study of blood T cells in healthy people across ages. With a J-beta primer mix and a sample-barcoded 5' primer, a second PCR ran about 6 to 11 cycles. TCRdb recomputed calls from the 5' RACE reads with MiXCR, one row per CDR3 protein. This table holds 1.5 million to 2 million distinct CDR3 sequences, roughly two fifths found once. Sample: blood. The receptors come from a human donor in good health.

The chain uses TRBV6-2 or TRBV6-3 and TRBJ1-1, with 8 bases fitting TRBD1. Germline loops: CDR1 MNHEY, CDR2 SVGEGT. The J segment lost 7 bases and the V segment lost 6 bases, leaving 7 bases of the junction unmatched. The CDR3 runs 13 residues. CDR3 sequence (DNA): TGTGCCAGCAGGCACAGGGGGGAAGGTGAAGCTTTCTTT. This translates into CASRHRGEGEAFF.

The genes are TRBV12-3 or TRBV12-4 and TRBJ2-7; 7 bases agree with TRBD1. V was pared by 5 bases and J by 3 bases, with 10 bases of the junction left unmatched. The CDR3 runs 15 residues. The CDR3 nucleotides are TGTGCCAGCAGTCAACAGGGGCGCGCCCACTACGAGCAGTACTTC. Translated: CASSQQGRAHYEQYF.

Worth noting for this clonotype: A much larger clone sits a single nucleotide away, making a read error possible. The chain employs TRBV7-2 and TRBJ2-3; TRBD2 matches 9 bases. This CDR3 is built from 15 residues. The ends lost 1 base at V and 10 bases at J; junction bases unmatched: 9. Germline assignment: CDR1 SGHTA and CDR2 FQGNSA. This chain's CDR3 is CASSLVGRGGHAQYF. Here the CDR3 DNA reads TGTGCCAGCAGCTTAGTCGGGCGGGGGGGCCACGCGCAGTATTTT.

The V gene is TRBV20-1, the J gene TRBJ2-7; 7 nucleotides match TRBD2. This CDR3 is built from 14 residues. J gave up 0 bases and V 6 bases, and 8 bases lay outside the gene matches. In germline, CDR1 is DFQATT, CDR2 SNEGSKA (reference sequence). Here the CDR3 reads CSAPKAGSSYEQYF. The CDR3 DNA reads TGCAGTGCCCCGAAAGCGGGAAGCTCCTACGAGCAGTACTTC.

This clonotype was observed a handful of times. The chain is built from TRBV7-9 and TRBJ1-4; tentatively, D is TRBD1 (6 bases). The V end was cut by 5 bases, the J end by 4 bases, with 11 bases between. The CDR3 spans 14 residues. CDR1 SEHNR and CDR2 FQNEAQ come from the germline V gene (reference sequence). The CDR3 region has the DNA TGTGCCAGCAGCCCGGGACATAATAATGAAAAACTGTTTTTT. This codes for CASSPGHNNEKLFF.

The rearrangement uses TRBV20-1 and TRBJ2-5, with D possibly TRBD2 on 6 matching bases. CDR1 DFQATT and CDR2 SNEGSKA come from the germline V gene (reference sequence). The V end lost 3 bases, the J end lost 11 bases, and 16 bases lay between the germline ends. This CDR3 spans 12 amino acids. The CDR3 spells CSASNEGRKQYF. DNA for the CDR3: TGCAGTGCTAGTAATGAGGGGAGGAAGCAGTACTTC.

In its sample, this clonotype was seen a few times. The rearrangement links TRBV6-1 to TRBJ2-7; D ambiguous. The CDR3 runs 16 residues. The V and J ends lost 5 bases and 0 bases respectively, with 17 bases between them. The V gene's germline CDR1 is MNHNS and CDR2 SASEGT. CDR3: CASSISTALHSYEQYF. CDR3 nucleotide sequence: TGTGCCAGCAGTATTTCAACAGCACTACACTCCTACGAGCAGTACTTC.

This chain links TRBV14 with TRBJ2-2, with a possible D match to TRBD2 (5 bases). The CDR3 has 16 amino acids. Trimming removed 0 bases from V and 3 bases from J, with 11 bases in between. Germline V gene data show CDR1 as SGHDN and CDR2 as FVKESK. CDR3 sequence: CASSQELVGDTGELFF. DNA for the CDR3: TGTGCCAGCAGCCAAGAATTGGTGGGAGACACCGGGGAGCTGTTTTTT.

This rearrangement joins TRBV15 to TRBJ1-6, with TRBD1 as a possible D gene (6 bases). V lost 5 bases, J lost 8 bases, and 16 bases lay in between. CDR1 is LNHNV, CDR2 YYDKDF, per germline (reference sequence). The CDR3 runs 15 residues. The CDR3 DNA is TGTGCCACCAGCCTTGAGGGCCCAGGGGATTCACCCCTCCACTTT. Amino acid sequence: CATSLEGPGDSPLHF.

This clonotype was seen a handful of times. The chain links TRBV5-5 to TRBJ2-1; the D gene is possibly TRBD2 (5 bases). Between the trimmed V and J ends, which lost 1 base and 9 bases, there was a span of 14 bases. This CDR3 is built from 14 residues. CDR1 SGHKS and CDR2 YYEKEE come from the germline V gene (reference sequence). This CDR3 reads CASSLMATAGEQFF. The CDR3 DNA is TGTGCCAGCAGCTTGATGGCCACGGCGGGTGAGCAGTTCTTC.

This clonotype has more than one count but fewer than ten. The chain employs TRBV7-9 and TRBJ2-3, with TRBD2 identical over 10 bases. Germline V CDR1 and CDR2: SEHNR, FQNEAQ (reference sequence). The CDR3 covers 16 residues. The V segment lost 5 bases and the J segment 2 bases; nucleotides outside the gene matches: 7. CDR3 coding DNA: TGTGCCAGCAGCCCTCCTAGCGGGGGCATCACAGATACGCAGTATTTT. Its protein is CASSPPSGGITDTQYF.

Only a few counts were recorded for this clonotype. V gene TRBV28 combines with J gene TRBJ1-5; D ambiguous. This CDR3 is built from 12 residues. Trimming stripped 3 bases from V and 7 bases from J, with 7 bases between. CDR1 MDHEN and CDR2 SYDVKM come from the germline V gene. Written as DNA, the CDR3 is TGTGCCAGCAGTTTTGAGTACCAGCCCCAGCATTTT. Translating it yields CASSFEYQPQHF.

The V gene is TRBV12-3 or TRBV12-4, the J gene TRBJ1-1; unclear D gene. The CDR3 sequence is 13 residues long. V was shortened by 1 base and J by 8 bases, with 11 bases between the two germline ends. The CDR3 loop reads CASSLEGFGEAFF. DNA for the CDR3: TGTGCCAGCAGTTTAGAAGGGTTCGGGGAAGCTTTCTTT.

The table lists this clonotype with a few counts. CDR3 in amino acids: CASSPGTSGGFTDTQYF. CDR3 coding DNA: TGTGCCAGCAGCCCCGGGACTAGCGGGGGTTTCACAGATACGCAGTATTTT. This sequence joins TRBV7-2 and TRBJ2-3, with 14 bases aligning to TRBD2. Germline V CDR1 and CDR2: SGHTA, FQGNSA. V gave up 5 bases and J gave up 2 bases; unmatched junction bases: 6. The CDR3 loop spans 17 amino acids.

This clonotype occurred a few times. V gene TRBV5-5 combines with J gene TRBJ2-3; D remains ambiguous. CDR1 and CDR2 from the germline V gene are SGHKS and YYEKEE (reference sequence). Trimming pared 4 bases from V and 2 bases from J, leaving 17 bases between. CDR3 length: 16 residues. CDR3 residues: CASSPNSPTTTDTQYF. In DNA form, the CDR3 reads TGTGCCAGCAGCCCAAACTCCCCGACAACCACAGATACGCAGTATTTT.

The chain recombines TRBV5-1 with TRBJ2-1, with 7 bases identical to TRBD2. V gave up 2 bases and J gave up 5 bases; unmatched junction bases: 1. This CDR3 comprises 13 residues. CDR1 is SGHRS, CDR2 YFSETQ, per germline. Written as DNA, the CDR3 is TGCGCCAGCAGCTTTAGCGGGCACAATGAGCAGTTCTTC. Translation: CASSFSGHNEQFF.

The V and J genes are TRBV7-3 and TRBJ2-1; either TRBD1 or TRBD2 may fit D (5 bases each). With 4 bases removed from V and 10 bases from J, the gap between germline ends came to 17 bases. Germline V lookup: CDR1 SGHTA, CDR2 FQGTGA. This CDR3 has 14 amino acids. This chain's CDR3 is CASSSGPDGGEQFF. In DNA form, the CDR3 reads TGTGCCAGCAGCTCGGGACCGGATGGTGGGGAGCAGTTCTTC.

This clonotype has just one count. The chain uses TRBV4-1 and TRBJ1-1; a weak D match, TRBD1 (5 bases). CDR3 size: 15 residues. Germline V gene lookup returns CDR1 MGHRA and CDR2 YSYEKL. The V end lost 3 bases, the J end lost 4 bases, and 15 bases lay between the germline ends. The CDR3 sequence: CASSHPQGGTTEAFF. The CDR3 nucleotides read TGCGCCAGCAGCCACCCCCAGGGTGGGACCACTGAAGCTTTCTTT.

The genes are TRBV15 and TRBJ2-6, with a tentative D call TRBD2 (6 bases). Trimming took 5 bases from V and 0 from J, leaving 11 bases between them. Germline CDR1 is LNHNV and CDR2 is YYDKDF (reference sequence). This CDR3 is 16 amino acids long. CDR3 nucleotide sequence: TGTGCCACCAGCCGCGCGGGGACCTCTGGGGCCAACGTCCTGACTTTC. Translated: CATSRAGTSGANVLTF.

This clonotype was observed a handful of times. The CDR3 DNA sequence: TGTGCTAGTGGTTTGGAGGGAGATCAGCCCCAGCATTTT. It is translated as CASGLEGDQPQHF. This rearrangement joins TRBV12-5 to TRBJ1-5; D ambiguous. The CDR3 loop spans 13 amino acids. Germline V lookup: CDR1 LGHNT, CDR2 FRNRAP. Trimming shortened V by 1 base and J by 5 bases, and 6 bases separated the two germline ends.

This sequence joins TRBV5-1 and TRBJ2-7, with D tentatively TRBD1 (5 bases). The CDR3 is 15 amino acids. The V and J ends lost 1 base and 1 base respectively, with 12 bases between them. Per germline, CDR1 SGHRS and CDR2 YFSETQ. In nucleotides, the CDR3 is TGCGCCAGCAGCTTGAAGGTCCAGGGATCCTACGAGCAGTACTTC. Translated, it gives CASSLKVQGSYEQYF.

The chain carries TRBV29-1 and TRBJ2-1; 9 nucleotides line up with TRBD1. Germline values: CDR1 SQVTM, CDR2 ANQGSEA. The CDR3 has 13 amino acids. Trimming removed 7 bases from V and 3 bases from J; junction bases left unmatched: 4. CDR3: CSAAGQGYNEQFF. In nucleotides, the CDR3 is TGCAGCGCCGCGGGACAGGGCTACAATGAGCAGTTCTTC.

The chain carries TRBV12-3 or TRBV12-4 and TRBJ1-2; TRBD1 matches 7 bases. V lost 5 bases and J lost 5; bases outside the gene matches: 14. This CDR3 is built from 16 residues. The CDR3: CASSTPWEGGDYGYTF. The CDR3 nucleotides read TGTGCCAGCAGTACGCCCTGGGAAGGGGGCGATTATGGCTACACCTTC.

Of note for this clonotype: Being one base from a much bigger clone, this may be a read error. This chain joins TRBV6-2 or TRBV6-3 and TRBJ2-1; perhaps TRBD2 as D (6 bases). The CDR3 consists of 14 residues. V was trimmed by 7 bases and J by 7 bases, leaving 17 bases between them. Germline CDR1 is MNHEY and CDR2 is SVGEGT. CDR3 bases: TGTGCCAGCATGGAGGTGGGGGGATTGAATGAGCAGTTCTTC. It codes for CASMEVGGLNEQFF.

The chain uses TRBV20-1 and TRBJ2-1, with TRBD1 as a possible D gene (5 bases). V was cut by 1 base and J by 7 bases, with 11 bases left in between. The CDR3 length is 13 residues. Germline V gene sequence: CDR1 DFQATT, CDR2 SNEGSKA (reference sequence). This chain's CDR3 is CSARGPNRNEQFF. The DNA of the CDR3 is TGCAGTGCTAGAGGCCCCAACAGGAATGAGCAGTTCTTC.

The gene calls are TRBV10-3 and TRBJ1-6; D remains unclear. Per the germline V gene, CDR1 is ENHRY and CDR2 is SYGVKD. This CDR3 comprises 15 residues. V shed 0 bases and J shed 7 bases, with 10 bases lying between them. DNA for the CDR3: TGTGCCATCAGTGAGTCGAAGGGTACCAATTCACCCCTCCACTTT. This translates into CAISESKGTNSPLHF.

The J gene is TRBJ1-6, the V gene TRBV9; 7 bases fit TRBD1. This CDR3 is 15 amino acids long. With V trimmed by 4 bases and J by 7 bases, 8 bases remained unmatched. In germline, CDR1 is SGDLS, CDR2 YYNGEE. CDR3 region: CASSSMTGNNSPLHF. The CDR3 DNA is TGTGCCAGCAGCTCTATGACAGGGAACAATTCACCCCTCCACTTT. Filled out from reference TRBV9 and TRBJ1-6, the complete variable domain reads DSGVTQTPKHLITATGQRVTLRCSPRSGDLSVYWYQQSLDQGLQFLIQYYNGEERAKGNILERFSAQQFPDLHSELNLSSLELGDSALYFCASSSMTGNNSPLHFGNGTRLTVT.

This clonotype was detected a few times. The CDR3 sequence is CATSTWDRDYNEQFF. CDR3 in DNA: TGTGCCACCAGCACCTGGGACAGAGACTACAATGAGCAGTTCTTC. The chain carries TRBV15 and TRBJ2-1, with 7 nucleotides matching TRBD1. V trimming: 4 bases; J trimming: 3 bases; junction bases outside the gene matches: 6. The length of the CDR3 is 15 residues. Per the germline V gene, CDR1 is LNHNV and CDR2 is YYDKDF (reference sequence).